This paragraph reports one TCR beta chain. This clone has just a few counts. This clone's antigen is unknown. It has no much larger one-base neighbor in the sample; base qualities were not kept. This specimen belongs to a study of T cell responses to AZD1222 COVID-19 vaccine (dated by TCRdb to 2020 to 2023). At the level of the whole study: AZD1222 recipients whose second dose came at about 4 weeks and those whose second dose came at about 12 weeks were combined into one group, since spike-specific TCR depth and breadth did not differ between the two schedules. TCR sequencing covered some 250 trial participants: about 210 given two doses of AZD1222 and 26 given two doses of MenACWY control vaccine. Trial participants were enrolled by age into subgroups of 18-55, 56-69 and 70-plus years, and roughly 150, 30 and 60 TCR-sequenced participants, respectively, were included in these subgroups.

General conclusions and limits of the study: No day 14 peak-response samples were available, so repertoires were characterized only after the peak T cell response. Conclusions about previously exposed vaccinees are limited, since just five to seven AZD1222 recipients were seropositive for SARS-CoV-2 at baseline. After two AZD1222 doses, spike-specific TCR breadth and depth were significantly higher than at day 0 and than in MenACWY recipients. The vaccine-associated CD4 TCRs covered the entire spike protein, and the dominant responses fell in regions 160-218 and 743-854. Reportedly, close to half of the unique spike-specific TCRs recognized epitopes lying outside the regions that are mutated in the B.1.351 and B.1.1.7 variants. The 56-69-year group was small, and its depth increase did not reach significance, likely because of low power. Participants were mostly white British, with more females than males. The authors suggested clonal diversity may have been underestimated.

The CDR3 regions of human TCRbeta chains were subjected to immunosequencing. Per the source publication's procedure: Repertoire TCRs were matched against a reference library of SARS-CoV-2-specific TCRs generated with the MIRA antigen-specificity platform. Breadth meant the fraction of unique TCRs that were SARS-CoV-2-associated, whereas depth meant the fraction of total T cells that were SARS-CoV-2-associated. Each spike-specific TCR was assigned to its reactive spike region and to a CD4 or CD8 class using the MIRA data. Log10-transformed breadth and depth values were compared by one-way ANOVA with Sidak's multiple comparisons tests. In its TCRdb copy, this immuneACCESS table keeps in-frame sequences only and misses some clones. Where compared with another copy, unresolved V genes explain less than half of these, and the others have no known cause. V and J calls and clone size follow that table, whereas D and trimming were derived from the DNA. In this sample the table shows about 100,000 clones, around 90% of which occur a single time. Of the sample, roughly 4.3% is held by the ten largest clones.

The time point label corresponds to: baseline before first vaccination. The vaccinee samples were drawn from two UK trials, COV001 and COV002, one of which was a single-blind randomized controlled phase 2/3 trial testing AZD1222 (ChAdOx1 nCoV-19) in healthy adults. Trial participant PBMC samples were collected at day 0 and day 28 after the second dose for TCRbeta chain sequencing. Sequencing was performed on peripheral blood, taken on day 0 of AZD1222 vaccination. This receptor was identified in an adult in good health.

The encoded CDR3 is CASSPGTGPGNTIYF. The sequence in DNA is TGTGCCAGCAGCCCCGGGACAGGGCCTGGAAACACCATATATTTT. The chain uses TRBV5-4 and TRBJ1-3; 9 junctional bases match TRBD1. V lost 4 bases and J lost 2 bases, and the count of bases not matched to a germline gene is 4. Reading the germline V gene (reference sequence) gives CDR1 SGHNT and CDR2 YYREEE. The CDR3 holds 15 amino acids from the cysteine to the phenylalanine. The only DNA kept is the CDR3, 45 bases in frame from the first base.